The 26 T cell receptor beta chains below were found in one sample sequenced in a study of long-term antiretroviral therapy in people with HIV. Runs used v3.0 of the immunoSEQ assay and were done at survey level. TCRdb keeps only in-frame clones here, not all; method: immunoSEQ multiplex PCR. The repertoire has 7,800 or so clones, roughly 82% of them found once; the top ten carry 15% to 20%. Sequences were derived from unsorted PBMCs, sampled 0.1 years after starting antiretroviral therapy. These receptors were taken from a man aged 35 to 55 with HIV.

The rearrangement joins TRBV4-1 to TRBJ2-3; 10 bases line up with TRBD1. Germline assignment: CDR1 MGHRA and CDR2 YSYEKL. CDR3 size: 16 residues. V shed 5 bases, J shed 4 bases, and the junction held 9 bases outside the gene matches. CDR3 nucleotide sequence: TGCGCCAGCAGCGACGATAGGACAGGGGGATCAGATACGCAGTATTTT. It yields the protein CASSDDRTGGSDTQYF.

By proportion, this clone is large (0.1 to 1%). The chain has TRBV19 and TRBJ1-1, with a possible D match to TRBD1 (5 bases). This CDR3 region has 13 residues. Germline CDR1 and CDR2: LNHDA and SQIVND (reference sequence). The V end was cut by 6 bases, the J end by 1 base, with 9 bases between. The CDR3 DNA sequence: TGTGCCAGTAGACTAACAGGGAACACTGAAGCTTTCTTT. Translation gives CASRLTGNTEAFF.

The V gene is TRBV4-3, the J gene TRBJ2-2; unclear D gene. V lost 0 bases and J 1 base, leaving 9 bases between the germline ends. Germline lookup yields CDR1 LGHNA and CDR2 YSLEER. CDR3 length equals 16 residues. CDR3 sequence (DNA): TGCGCCAGCAGCCAAGAAATATACTGGAACACCGGGGAGCTGTTTTTT. Translated: CASSQEIYWNTGELFF.

The J gene is TRBJ2-7, the V gene TRBV19; D ambiguous. V lost 3 bases and J 1 base, leaving 13 bases between the germline ends. Germline V lookup: CDR1 LNHDA, CDR2 SQIVND (reference sequence). This CDR3 has 15 residues. For the CDR3, the DNA is TGTGCCAGTAGTATCCTGGCCGACCAATCCTACGAGCAGTACTTC. Translated, it gives CASSILADQSYEQYF.

V gene TRBV10-3 combines with J gene TRBJ1-2; a possible D gene is TRBD1 (5 bases). The CDR3 has 14 residues. Trimming removed 5 bases at V and 4 bases at J, with 14 bases between. From germline, CDR1 is ENHRY and CDR2 SYGVKD. The CDR3 sequence is CAISTLDRGYGYTF. The CDR3 DNA follows: TGTGCCATCAGTACCCTTGACAGAGGCTATGGCTACACCTTC.

The chain carries TRBV18 and TRBJ1-2; TRBD1 aligns across 8 bases. This CDR3 contains 15 residues. Germline lookup yields CDR1 KGHSH and CDR2 LQKENI. With 3 bases clipped from V and 3 bases from J, the junction kept 6 bases outside the gene matches. This chain's CDR3 is CASSPRAGGDYGYTF. As DNA, the CDR3 is TGTGCCAGCTCACCGAGAGCAGGGGGCGACTATGGCTACACCTTC.

V usage is TRBV12-5 and J usage is TRBJ2-2; TRBD1 agrees at 9 bases. Germline V CDR1 and CDR2: LGHNT, FRNRAP. V shed 1 base, J shed 0 bases, and the junction held 6 bases outside the gene matches. The CDR3 extends over 18 amino acids. As DNA, the CDR3 is TGTGCTAGTGGTTTGGGGGACAGGGAGGGCCCGAACACCGGGGAGCTGTTTTTT. Protein product: CASGLGDREGPNTGELFF.

This clone was recorded once. The rearrangement uses TRBV29-1 and TRBJ2-7; D possibly corresponds to TRBD2 (6 bases). Germline V lookup: CDR1 SQVTM, CDR2 ANQGSEA. V lost 0 bases to trimming and J lost 2 bases, with 17 bases between them. The CDR3 runs to 16 residues. CDR3 loop: CSVEDQAGSLTYEQYF. CDR3 sequence (DNA): TGCAGCGTTGAAGATCAGGCGGGATCCCTTACCTACGAGCAGTACTTC.

Comment on this clone: Its ends do not fully match the called genes, so a read error is possible. The V and J genes are TRBV13 and TRBJ1-6; maybe TRBD1 (5 bases). The CDR3 has 16 amino acids. The germline CDR1 and CDR2 sequences are PRHDT and FYEKMQ (reference sequence). The CDR3 is CASSLVPVTAVSSLHF. The CDR3 DNA reads TGTGCCAGCAGCTTAGTTCCGGTGACAGCGGTTTCATCCCTCCACTTT.

The V gene is TRBV11-1, the J gene TRBJ2-3; 10 bases line up with TRBD2. The CDR3 is 16 residues long. The germline gives CDR1 SGHAT, CDR2 FQDESV (reference sequence). After removal of 2 bases from V and 3 bases from J, the junction contained 5 bases not matched to a gene. The CDR3 here is CASSLRSGGATDTQYF. CDR3 DNA: TGTGCCAGCAGCTTACGCAGCGGGGGGGCGACAGATACGCAGTATTTT. The whole variable domain, filled in from reference TRBV11-1 and TRBJ2-3, reads EAEVAQSPRYKITEKSQAVAFWCDPISGHATLYWYRQILGQGPELLVQFQDESVVDDSQLPKDRFSAERLKGVDSTLKIQPAELGDSAMYLCASSLRSGGATDTQYFGPGTRLTVL.

The chain couples TRBV28 to TRBJ1-5, with D tentatively TRBD1 (5 bases). Germline V gene data show CDR1 as MDHEN and CDR2 as SYDVKM. CDR3 length equals 14 residues. Trimming stripped 10 bases from V and 0 bases from J, with 13 bases between. CDR3 region: CATRDGNSNQPQHF. The CDR3, as DNA: TGTGCCACCCGGGACGGAAATAGCAATCAGCCCCAGCATTTT.

The chain uses TRBV29-1 and TRBJ1-2; 8 nucleotides align to TRBD1. The CDR3 has 18 residues. V lost 4 bases to trimming and J lost 4 bases; unmatched junction nucleotides: 20. Germline V lookup: CDR1 SQVTM, CDR2 ANQGSEA. CDR3 in DNA: TGCAGCGTTGCGGAGGGACAGGCTCCTCTTCCTCATGCCTATGGCTACACCTTC. This translates into CSVAEGQAPLPHAYGYTF.

The chain is built from TRBV18 and TRBJ1-2; TRBD1 is a possible D gene (5 bases). V lost 0 bases and J 7 bases, leaving 9 bases between the germline ends. The CDR3 loop spans 13 amino acids. Germline values: CDR1 KGHSH, CDR2 LQKENI. The CDR3 bases are TGTGCCAGCTCACCACCGGGACGGGGTGGCTACACCTTC. Its protein is CASSPPGRGGYTF.

The chain combines TRBV29-1 with TRBJ1-1; D might be TRBD1 (6 bases). CDR3 length equals 14 residues. Germline CDR1 is SQVTM and CDR2 is ANQGSEA. V was cut by 3 bases and J by 4 bases, with 15 bases left in between. The CDR3: CSVENRAAGTEAFF. In nucleotides, the CDR3 is TGCAGCGTTGAGAACAGGGCTGCGGGCACTGAAGCTTTCTTT.

This clone is a singleton in its sample. V and J are TRBV4-3 and TRBJ2-1, with TRBD2 matching 11 bases. CDR1 is LGHNA and CDR2 is YSLEER in the germline V gene. The CDR3 totals 16 residues. V was pared by 4 bases and J by 8 bases, with 10 bases of the junction left unmatched. The CDR3 region has the DNA TGCGCCAGCAGCCGACTTTCTAGCGGGGGGAACGATGAGCAGTTCTTC. This gives the protein CASSRLSSGGNDEQFF.

V usage is TRBV4-1 and J usage is TRBJ1-1; D remains ambiguous. Trimming took off 1 base at V and 0 bases at J, with 6 bases between the two ends. The germline CDR1 and CDR2 sequences are MGHRA and YSYEKL. This CDR3 contains 14 residues. DNA for the CDR3: TGCGCCAGCAGCCAAGCCGGAGTGAACACTGAAGCTTTCTTT. Its protein is CASSQAGVNTEAFF.

The V call is TRBV5-4, the J call TRBJ2-7, with 10 bases identical to TRBD1. Unmatched junction bases numbered 4, after V lost 1 base and J lost 3 bases. Germline CDR1 and CDR2: SGHNT and YYREEE (reference sequence). This CDR3 has 15 residues. As DNA, the CDR3 is TGTGCCAGCAGCTTGCCTAGGACAGGGGGCTACGAGCAGTACTTC. Its protein product is CASSLPRTGGYEQYF.

V and J are TRBV15 and TRBJ2-7; D unclear. V was shortened by 5 bases and J by 3 bases, with 11 bases between the two germline ends. The length of the CDR3 is 13 residues. CDR1 is LNHNV, CDR2 YYDKDF, per germline (reference sequence). CDR3 nucleotide sequence: TGTGCCACCAGCGAGGCGGCAGTCTACGAGCAGTACTTC. Residues: CATSEAAVYEQYF.

The chain has TRBV28 and TRBJ2-1, with TRBD1 matching over 9 bases. The junction had 6 bases not matched to a gene; V was cut back by 5 bases and J by 7 bases. The CDR3 extends over 14 amino acids. Per germline, CDR1 MDHEN and CDR2 SYDVKM. CDR3 region: CASSTRDRDNEQFF. The CDR3 nucleotides read TGTGCCAGCAGTACCCGGGACAGGGATAATGAGCAGTTCTTC.

The chain uses TRBV10-2 and TRBJ1-1, with a possible D match to TRBD1 (5 bases). Per the germline V gene, CDR1 is WSHSY and CDR2 is SAAADI. Trimming left V 7 bases short and J 1 base short, with 16 bases between. The CDR3 totals 15 residues. CDR3 nucleotides: TGCGCCAGCATGGTCAAACGCGGGGCGAACACTGAAGCTTTCTTT. It translates to CASMVKRGANTEAFF.

This clone was seen a few times. The J gene is TRBJ2-1, the V gene TRBV6-1; tentative D call: TRBD2 (6 bases). The CDR3 runs 14 residues. The V end was cut by 9 bases, the J end by 0 bases, with 12 bases between. Germline V lookup: CDR1 MNHNS, CDR2 SASEGT. CDR3 region: CASEEGSSYNEQFF. In DNA form, the CDR3 reads TGTGCCAGTGAGGAGGGGAGCTCCTACAATGAGCAGTTCTTC.

The chain couples TRBV30 to TRBJ1-4; D call uncertain. Trimming took off 0 bases at V and 3 bases at J, with 5 bases between the two ends. In germline, CDR1 is GTSNPN, CDR2 SVGIG (reference sequence). There are 13 residues in the CDR3. CDR3 sequence (DNA): TGTGCCTGGAGTGTATCAGCTAATGAAAAACTGTTTTTT. This encodes CAWSVSANEKLFF.

V usage is TRBV6-5 and J usage is TRBJ2-2; 13 bases are shared with TRBD2. This CDR3 contains 15 residues. Germline V gene lookup returns CDR1 MNHEY and CDR2 SVGAGI. J gave up 9 bases and V 6 bases, and 7 bases lay outside the gene matches. CDR3 protein: CASSETSGGLRELFF. CDR3 coding DNA: TGTGCCAGCAGCGAGACTAGCGGGGGGTTAAGGGAGCTGTTTTTT.

The gene calls are TRBV7-2 and TRBJ1-5, with D possibly TRBD1 on 5 matching bases. The CDR3 is made up of 15 amino acids. Between the trimmed V and J ends, which lost 1 base and 3 bases, there was a span of 10 bases. Germline V gene data show CDR1 as SGHTA and CDR2 as FQGNSA. CDR3 bases: TGTGCCAGCAGCTTAGAGGGACCGACCAATCAGCCCCAGCATTTT. Translated: CASSLEGPTNQPQHF.

The chain combines TRBV7-6 with TRBJ2-1; possibly TRBD1 or TRBD2 for D (5 bases each). The CDR3 runs to 17 residues. Germline CDR1 reads SGHVS; CDR2 reads FNYEAQ. Trimming removed 1 base from V and 0 bases from J, with 13 bases in between. The CDR3 spells CASSLGPGAGSYNEQFF. Here the CDR3 DNA reads TGTGCCAGCAGCTTAGGGCCTGGGGCGGGCTCCTACAATGAGCAGTTCTTC.

V is TRBV9 and J is TRBJ1-1; D remains unclear. Germline CDR1 and CDR2: SGDLS and YYNGEE. The CDR3 is 14 amino acids. V gave up 0 bases and J gave up 3 bases, with 9 bases separating them. The CDR3 loop reads CASSVVLGDTEAFF. The CDR3 nucleotides are TGTGCCAGCAGCGTAGTGTTGGGAGACACTGAAGCTTTCTTT.